A selection of T cell receptor beta chains follows, all from one sample in a study of early T cells in non-severe SARS-CoV-2 infection. TCRdb itself ran the 5' RACE reads through MiXCR, one entry per CDR3 protein. Here the sample spans some 45,000 distinct CDR3 sequences, around 10% being singletons. The sample here was whole blood, taken at baseline. The source of these receptors is an adult who was a healthcare worker with PCR-confirmed SARS-CoV-2 infection or an uninfected control (not recorded which). CDR3s include the opening cysteine and the closing phenylalanine or tryptophan. Fields, in order: clone size, J gene, V gene, D gene, CDR3 DNA, CDR3 protein. The D gene is left open where the match is weak. Not every row has a clone size; where given, it reads once, few, many or a size class.

many TRBJ1-3 TRBV29-1 NA TGCAGCGTTAGATTGAGCTCTGGAAACACCATATATTTT CSVRLSSGNTIYF
NA TRBJ1-1 TRBV7-6 NA TGTGCCAGCAGCCCCGGCCGAGGTGAAGCTTTCTTT CASSPGRGEAFF
few TRBJ1-2 TRBV28 TRBD1 TGTGCCAGCAGTCCGGACAGGGATGGATATGGCTACACCTTC CASSPDRDGYGYTF
few TRBJ1-1 TRBV20-1 NA TGCAGTGCTACACCGTACAGGGACACTGAAGCTTTCTTT CSATPYRDTEAFF
NA TRBJ1-4 TRBV3-1 NA TGTGCCAGCAGCCGAGGCACTACTGCAACTAATGAAAAACTGTTTTTT CASSRGTTATNEKLFF
few TRBJ1-1 TRBV9 NA TGTGCCAGCAGCGTAGGGGACCCTTGGGACACTGAAGCTTTCTTT CASSVGDPWDTEAFF
many TRBJ2-5 TRBV7-8 NA TGTGCCAGCAGCTTAGCAAGGGGTGGTGTGGAGACCCAGTACTTC CASSLARGGVETQYF
many TRBJ2-6 TRBV5-1 NA TGCGCCAGCAGCTTGGGCCACCAGGGCTCTGGGGCCAACGTCCTGACTTTC CASSLGHQGSGANVLTF
many TRBJ2-7 TRBV24-1 NA TGTGCCACCAGTGATATAAGACGACGGGAGCAGTACTTC CATSDIRRREQYF
few TRBJ2-1 TRBV25-1 TRBD2 TGTGCCAGCACAGGACTAGCGGGAGGGCCGTCCTACAATGAGCAGTTCTTC CASTGLAGGPSYNEQFF
few TRBJ2-1 TRBV28 TRBD1 TGTGCCACCACCGGGACAGGGGCATACAATGAGCAGTTCTTC CATTGTGAYNEQFF
many TRBJ2-3 TRBV5-1 NA TGCGCCAGCAGCTTGGACACTAGTGCGGGCACAGATACGCAGTATTTT CASSLDTSAGTDTQYF
many TRBJ2-7 TRBV12-3/TRBV12-4 TRBD1 TGTGCCAGCAGTCGACAGGGCCCCCTCTACGAGCAGTACTTC CASSRQGPLYEQYF
few TRBJ2-7 TRBV20-1 NA TGCAGTGCTTCAGGGCAGGGCTACGAGCAGTACTTC CSASGQGYEQYF
NA TRBJ1-1 TRBV11-2 NA TGTGCCAGCTTGGGTACTGAAGCTTTCTTT CASLGTEAFF
few TRBJ2-5 TRBV20-1 TRBD2 TGCAGTGCCATTTCCGGGACTATCCAAGAGACCCAGTACTTC CSAISGTIQETQYF
NA TRBJ2-2 TRBV7-9 TRBD1 TGTGCCAGCAGCGAAAGGGGGCCTCCGGACACCGGGGAGCTGTTTTTT CASSERGPPDTGELFF
NA TRBJ2-3 TRBV20-1 TRBD1 TGCAGTGCTAGACAGGGGGGCACAGATACGCAGTATTTT CSARQGGTDTQYF
many TRBJ2-4 TRBV7-8 NA TGTGCCAGCAGCCAGGGACTCCAGAGGGCCAAAAACATTCAGTACTTC CASSQGLQRAKNIQYF
NA TRBJ1-2 TRBV11-2 NA TGTGCCAGCAGCTTGACAAATAACTATGGCTACACCTTC CASSLTNNYGYTF
few TRBJ2-6 TRBV4-3 NA TGCGCCAGCAGCCCTGAGCATGGGGCCAACGTCCTGACTTTC CASSPEHGANVLTF
NA TRBJ2-7 TRBV10-3 NA TGTGCCAACGGAGTCGGAGGGTACGAGCAGTACTTC CANGVGGYEQYF
once TRBJ1-2 TRBV6-1 TRBD1 TGTGCCAGCAGAAAAGTCACAGGGGATCTGGGCTATGGCTACACCTTC CASRKVTGDLGYGYTF
NA TRBJ2-7 TRBV7-6 TRBD2 TGTGCCAGCAGCTTAGTACTAGCGGGGGAGCAGTACTTC CASSLVLAGEQYF
NA TRBJ2-3 TRBV20-1 NA TGCAGTGCTAGCGCTTCCACAGATACGCAGTATTTT CSASASTDTQYF
NA TRBJ2-3 TRBV5-1 TRBD2 TGCGCCAGCAGCTTGGGAGCGGGACTAGCGGGGGGCCCGGACTCGACAGATACGCAGTATTTT CASSLGAGLAGGPDSTDTQYF
many TRBJ2-7 TRBV7-9 NA TGTGCCAGCAGCTCCGGACGGATAAACGAGCAGTACTTC CASSSGRINEQYF
few TRBJ1-2 TRBV12-3/TRBV12-4 TRBD1 TGTGCCAGCAGGCCGCAGGGGGACTATGGCTACACCTTC CASRPQGDYGYTF
NA TRBJ2-2 TRBV12-3/TRBV12-4 NA TGTGCCAGCAGCTCCAGGACCGCGAACACCGGGGAGCTGTTTTTT CASSSRTANTGELFF
few TRBJ2-3 TRBV5-1 NA TGCGCCAGCAGCGAAGAACCGCGCACAGATACGCAGTATTTT CASSEEPRTDTQYF
many TRBJ2-1 TRBV20-1 TRBD2 TGCAGTGCTAGAGCCCCGGGGGGCTACAATGAGCAGTTCTTC CSARAPGGYNEQFF
few TRBJ2-5 TRBV12-3/TRBV12-4 TRBD2 TGTGCCAGCAGACGGACTAGCGGAGACCAAGAGACCCAGTACTTC CASRRTSGDQETQYF
NA TRBJ2-1 TRBV4-2 NA TGTGCCAGCAGCCTCGACAATGAGCAGTTCTTC CASSLDNEQFF
NA TRBJ2-1 TRBV19 TRBD2 TGTGCCAGTAAGGACCAGAGCGGGAGGGCCGATGAGCAGTTCTTC CASKDQSGRADEQFF
many TRBJ2-1 TRBV7-9 TRBD2 TGTGCCAGCAGCTTAGGGGCGACTAGCGGGAGCGAGAATGAGCAGTTCTTC CASSLGATSGSENEQFF
few TRBJ2-1 TRBV12-3/TRBV12-4 TRBD2 TGTGCCAGCAGTGACGGACTAGCGGGAGTAGATGAGCAGTTCTTC CASSDGLAGVDEQFF
few TRBJ2-2 TRBV7-2 NA TGTGCCAGCAGCTTCTCAGATTGGACCGGGGAGCTGTTTTTT CASSFSDWTGELFF
many TRBJ2-2 TRBV7-2 NA TGTGCCAGCAGCGGCCGGGACACAAGTACCGGGGAGCTGTTTTTT CASSGRDTSTGELFF
few TRBJ1-1 TRBV5-1 NA TGCGCCAGCAGCCCTCTCAACTTGAACACTGAAGCTTTCTTT CASSPLNLNTEAFF
NA TRBJ2-7 TRBV9 TRBD1 TGTGCCAGCAGCCACTCTACCGGGACAGACCGATACGAGCAGTACTTC CASSHSTGTDRYEQYF